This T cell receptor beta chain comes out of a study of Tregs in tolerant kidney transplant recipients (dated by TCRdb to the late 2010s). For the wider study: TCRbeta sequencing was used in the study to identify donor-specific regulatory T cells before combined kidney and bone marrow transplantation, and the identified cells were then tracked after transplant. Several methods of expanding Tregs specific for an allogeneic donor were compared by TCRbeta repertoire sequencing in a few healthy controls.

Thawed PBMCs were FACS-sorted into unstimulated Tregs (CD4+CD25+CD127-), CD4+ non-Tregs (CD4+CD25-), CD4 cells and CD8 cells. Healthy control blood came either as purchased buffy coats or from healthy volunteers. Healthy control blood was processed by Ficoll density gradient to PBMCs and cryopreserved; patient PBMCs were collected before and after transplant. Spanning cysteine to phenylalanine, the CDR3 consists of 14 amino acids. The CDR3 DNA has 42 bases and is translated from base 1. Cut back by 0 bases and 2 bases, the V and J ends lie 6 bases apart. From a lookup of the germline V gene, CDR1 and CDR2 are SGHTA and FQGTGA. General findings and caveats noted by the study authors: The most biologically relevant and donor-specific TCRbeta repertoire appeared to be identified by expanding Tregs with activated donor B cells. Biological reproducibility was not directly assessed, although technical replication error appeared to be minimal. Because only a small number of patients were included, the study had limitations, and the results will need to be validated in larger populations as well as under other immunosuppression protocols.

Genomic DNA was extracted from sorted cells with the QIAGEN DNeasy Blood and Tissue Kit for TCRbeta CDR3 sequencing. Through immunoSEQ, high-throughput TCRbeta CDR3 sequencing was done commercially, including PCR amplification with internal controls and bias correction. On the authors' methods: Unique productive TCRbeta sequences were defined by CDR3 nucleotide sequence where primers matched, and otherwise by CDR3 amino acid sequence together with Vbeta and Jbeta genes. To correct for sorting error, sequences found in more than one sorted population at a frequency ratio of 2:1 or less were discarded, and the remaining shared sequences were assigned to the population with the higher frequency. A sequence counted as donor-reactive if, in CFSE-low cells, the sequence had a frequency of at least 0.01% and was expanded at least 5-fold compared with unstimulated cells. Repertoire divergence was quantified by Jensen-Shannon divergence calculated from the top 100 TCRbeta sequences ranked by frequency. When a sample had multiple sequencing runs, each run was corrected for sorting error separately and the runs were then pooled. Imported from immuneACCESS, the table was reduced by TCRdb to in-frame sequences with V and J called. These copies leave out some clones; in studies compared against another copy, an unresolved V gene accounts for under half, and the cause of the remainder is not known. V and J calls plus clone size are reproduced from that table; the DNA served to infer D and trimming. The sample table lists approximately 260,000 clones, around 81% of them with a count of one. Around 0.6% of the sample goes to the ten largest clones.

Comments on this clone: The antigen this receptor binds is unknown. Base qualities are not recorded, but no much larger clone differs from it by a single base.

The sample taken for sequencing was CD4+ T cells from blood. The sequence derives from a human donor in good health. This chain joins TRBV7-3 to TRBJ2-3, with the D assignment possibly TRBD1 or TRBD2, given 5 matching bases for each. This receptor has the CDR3 CASSLTGTTDTQYF. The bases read TGTGCCAGCAGCTTAACTGGGACCACAGATACGCAGTATTTT.